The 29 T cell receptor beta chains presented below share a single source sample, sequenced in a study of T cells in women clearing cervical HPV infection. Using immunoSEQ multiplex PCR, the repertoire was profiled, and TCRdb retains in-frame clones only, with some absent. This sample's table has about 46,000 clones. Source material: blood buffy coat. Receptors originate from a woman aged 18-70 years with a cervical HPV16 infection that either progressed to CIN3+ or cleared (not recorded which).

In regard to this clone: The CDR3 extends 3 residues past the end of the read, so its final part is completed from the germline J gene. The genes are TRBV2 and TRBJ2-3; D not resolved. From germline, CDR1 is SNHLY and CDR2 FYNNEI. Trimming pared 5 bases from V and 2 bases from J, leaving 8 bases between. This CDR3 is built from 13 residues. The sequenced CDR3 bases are TGTGCCAGCAGTAAGGGTTCCACAGATACG. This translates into CASSKGSTDT. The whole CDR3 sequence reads CASSKGSTDTQYF.

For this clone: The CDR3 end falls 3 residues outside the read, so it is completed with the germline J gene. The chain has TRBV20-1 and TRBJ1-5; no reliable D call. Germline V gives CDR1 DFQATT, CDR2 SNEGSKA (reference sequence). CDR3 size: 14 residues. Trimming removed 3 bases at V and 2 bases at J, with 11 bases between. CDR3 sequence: CSASPGSGNQPQHF. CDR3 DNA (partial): TGCAGTGCTAGCCCCGGGTCTGGCAATCAGCCC.

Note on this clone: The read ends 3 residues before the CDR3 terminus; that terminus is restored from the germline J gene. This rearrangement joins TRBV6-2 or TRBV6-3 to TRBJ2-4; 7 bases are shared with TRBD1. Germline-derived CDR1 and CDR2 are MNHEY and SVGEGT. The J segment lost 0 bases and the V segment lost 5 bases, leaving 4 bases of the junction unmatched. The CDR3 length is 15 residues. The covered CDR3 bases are TGTGCCAGCAGTAAACAGGGGTTAGCCAAAAACATT. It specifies CASSKQGLAKNI. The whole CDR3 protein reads CASSKQGLAKNIQYF.

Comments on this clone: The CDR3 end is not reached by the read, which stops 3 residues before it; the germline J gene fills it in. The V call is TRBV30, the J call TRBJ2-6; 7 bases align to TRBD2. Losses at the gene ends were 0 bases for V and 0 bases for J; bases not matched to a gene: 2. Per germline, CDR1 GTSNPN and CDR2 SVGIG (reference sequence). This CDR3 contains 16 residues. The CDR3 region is CAWSVAGFSGANVLTF. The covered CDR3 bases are TGTGCCTGGAGTGTAGCGGGATTCTCTGGGGCCAACGTC.

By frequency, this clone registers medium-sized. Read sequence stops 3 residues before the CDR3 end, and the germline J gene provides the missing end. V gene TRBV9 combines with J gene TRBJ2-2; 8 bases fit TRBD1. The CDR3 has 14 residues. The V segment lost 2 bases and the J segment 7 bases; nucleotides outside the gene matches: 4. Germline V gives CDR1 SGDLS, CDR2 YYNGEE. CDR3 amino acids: CASSVDRGDGELFF. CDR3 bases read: TGTGCCAGCAGCGTCGACAGGGGCGACGGGGAG.

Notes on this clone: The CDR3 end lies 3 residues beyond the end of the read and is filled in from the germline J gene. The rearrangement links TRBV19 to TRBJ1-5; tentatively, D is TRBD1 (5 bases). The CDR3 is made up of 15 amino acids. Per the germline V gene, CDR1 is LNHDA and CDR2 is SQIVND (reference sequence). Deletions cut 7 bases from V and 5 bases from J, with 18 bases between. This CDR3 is CASTTLQGADQPQHF. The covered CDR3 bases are TGTGCCAGTACGACACTCCAGGGTGCCGATCAGCCC.

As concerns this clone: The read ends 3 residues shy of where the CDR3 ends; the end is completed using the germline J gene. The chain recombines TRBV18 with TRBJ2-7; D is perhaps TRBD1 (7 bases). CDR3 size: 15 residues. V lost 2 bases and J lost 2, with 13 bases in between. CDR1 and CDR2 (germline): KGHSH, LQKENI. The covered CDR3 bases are TGTGCCAGCTCACCAGGCGCGGGACAGCCCTACGAG. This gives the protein CASSPGAGQPYE. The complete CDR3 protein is CASSPGAGQPYEQYF.

Partial CDR3 DNA: TGTGCCAGTAGTGAACCACAGGTCCCTAATGAAAAA. It yields the protein CASSEPQVPNEK. The whole CDR3 protein reads CASSEPQVPNEKLFF. This chain uses TRBV19 with TRBJ1-4; weak D call: TRBD1 (5 bases). The read is 3 residues too short to cover the CDR3 end, so that end is filled in from the germline J gene. V gave up 5 bases and J gave up 3 bases, with 13 bases separating them. This CDR3 has 15 amino acids. Germline V gene data show CDR1 as LNHDA and CDR2 as SQIVND (reference sequence).

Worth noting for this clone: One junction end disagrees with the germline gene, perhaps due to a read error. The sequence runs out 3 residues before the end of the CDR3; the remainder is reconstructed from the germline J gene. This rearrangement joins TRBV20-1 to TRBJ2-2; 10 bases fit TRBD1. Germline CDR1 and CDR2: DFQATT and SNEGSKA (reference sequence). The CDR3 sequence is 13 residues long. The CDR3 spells CSGRQGATGELFF. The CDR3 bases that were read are TGCAGTGGTAGACAGGGGGCGACCGGGGAG.

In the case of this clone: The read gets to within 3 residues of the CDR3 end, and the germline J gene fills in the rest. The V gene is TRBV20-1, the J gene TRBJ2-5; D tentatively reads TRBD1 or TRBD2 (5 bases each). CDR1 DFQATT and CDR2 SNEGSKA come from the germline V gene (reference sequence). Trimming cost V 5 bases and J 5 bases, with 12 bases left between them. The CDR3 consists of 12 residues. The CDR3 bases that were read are TGCAGTGCTCCCCAAGAGGGGGAGACC. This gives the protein CSAPQEGET. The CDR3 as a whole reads CSAPQEGETQYF.

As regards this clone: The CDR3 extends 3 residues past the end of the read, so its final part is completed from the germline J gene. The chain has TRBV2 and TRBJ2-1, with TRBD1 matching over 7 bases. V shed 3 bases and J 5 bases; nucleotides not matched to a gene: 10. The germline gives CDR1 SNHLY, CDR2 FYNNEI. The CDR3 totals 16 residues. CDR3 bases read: TGTGCCAGCAGTGAGAGTAGCAGGGGGACAGACAATGAG. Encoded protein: CASSESSRGTDNE. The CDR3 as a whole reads CASSESSRGTDNEQFF.

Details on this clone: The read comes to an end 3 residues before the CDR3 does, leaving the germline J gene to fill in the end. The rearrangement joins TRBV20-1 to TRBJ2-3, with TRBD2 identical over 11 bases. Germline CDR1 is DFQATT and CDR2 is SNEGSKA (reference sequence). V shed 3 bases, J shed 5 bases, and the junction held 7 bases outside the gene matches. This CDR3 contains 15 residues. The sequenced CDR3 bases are TGCAGTGCTAGTATTAGACTAGCGGGATTAGATACG. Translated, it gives CSASIRLAGLDT. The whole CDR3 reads CSASIRLAGLDTQYF.

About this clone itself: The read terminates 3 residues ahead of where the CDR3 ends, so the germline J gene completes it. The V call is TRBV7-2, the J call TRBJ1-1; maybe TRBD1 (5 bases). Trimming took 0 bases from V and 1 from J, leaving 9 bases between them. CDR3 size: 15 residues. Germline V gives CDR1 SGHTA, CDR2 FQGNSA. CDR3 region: CASSLAWGGNTEAFF. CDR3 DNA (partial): TGTGCCAGCAGCTTAGCGTGGGGCGGGAACACTGAA.

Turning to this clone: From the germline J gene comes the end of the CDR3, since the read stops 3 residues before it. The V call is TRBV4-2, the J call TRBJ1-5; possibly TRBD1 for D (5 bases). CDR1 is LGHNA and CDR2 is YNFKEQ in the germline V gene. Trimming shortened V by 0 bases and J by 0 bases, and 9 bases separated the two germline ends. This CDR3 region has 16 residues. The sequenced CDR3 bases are TGTGCCAGCAGCCAAGATAGGCAGGGTAGCAATCAGCCC. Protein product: CASSQDRQGSNQP. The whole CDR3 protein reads CASSQDRQGSNQPQHF.

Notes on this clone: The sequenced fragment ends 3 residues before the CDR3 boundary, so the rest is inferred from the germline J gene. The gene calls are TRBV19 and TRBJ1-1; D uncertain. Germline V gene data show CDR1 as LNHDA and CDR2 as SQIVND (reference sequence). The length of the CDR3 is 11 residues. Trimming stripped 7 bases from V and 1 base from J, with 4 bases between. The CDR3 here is CASNRNTEAFF. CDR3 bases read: TGTGCCAGTAACAGGAACACTGAA.

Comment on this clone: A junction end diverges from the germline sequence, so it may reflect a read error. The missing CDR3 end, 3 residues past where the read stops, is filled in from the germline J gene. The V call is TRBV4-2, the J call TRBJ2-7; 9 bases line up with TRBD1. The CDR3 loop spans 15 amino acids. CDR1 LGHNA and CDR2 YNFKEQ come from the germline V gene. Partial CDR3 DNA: TGCGCCAGCAGCCAAGATCGGGACAGGGTCTACGAG. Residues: CASSQDRDRVYE. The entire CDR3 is CASSQDRDRVYEQYF.

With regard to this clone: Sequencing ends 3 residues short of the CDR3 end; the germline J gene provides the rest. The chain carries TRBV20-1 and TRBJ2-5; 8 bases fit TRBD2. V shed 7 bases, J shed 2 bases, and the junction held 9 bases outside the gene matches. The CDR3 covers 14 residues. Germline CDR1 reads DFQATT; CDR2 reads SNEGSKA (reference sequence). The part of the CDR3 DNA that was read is TGCAGTGTATTCGGGGGGGTAGATCAAGAGACC. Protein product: CSVFGGVDQET. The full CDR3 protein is CSVFGGVDQETQYF.

The CDR3 sequence is CAWTSRETQYF. The CDR3 DNA, read in part, is TGTGCCTGGACTAGCAGAGAGACG. The rearrangement uses TRBV30 and TRBJ2-3; TRBD2 is a possible D gene (5 bases). The read comes to an end 3 residues before the CDR3 does, leaving the germline J gene to fill in the end. The CDR3 length is 11 residues. Germline V gene data show CDR1 as GTSNPN and CDR2 as SVGIG (reference sequence). Full variable domain (outside the CDR3, taken from reference TRBV30 and TRBJ2-3): SQTIHQWPATLVQPVGSPLSLECTVEGTSNPNLYWYRQAAGRGLQLLFYSVGIGQISSEVPQNLSASRPQDRQFILSSKKLLLSDSGFYLCAWTSRETQYFGPGTRLTVL.

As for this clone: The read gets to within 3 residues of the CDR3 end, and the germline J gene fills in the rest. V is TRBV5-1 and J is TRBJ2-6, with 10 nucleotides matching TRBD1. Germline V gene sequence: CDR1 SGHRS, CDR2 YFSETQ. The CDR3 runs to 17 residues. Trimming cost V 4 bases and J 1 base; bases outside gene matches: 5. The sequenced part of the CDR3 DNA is TGCGCCAGCAGCCCGACAGGGGGCGGGTCTGGGGCCAACGTC. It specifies CASSPTGGGSGANV. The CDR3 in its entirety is CASSPTGGGSGANVLTF.

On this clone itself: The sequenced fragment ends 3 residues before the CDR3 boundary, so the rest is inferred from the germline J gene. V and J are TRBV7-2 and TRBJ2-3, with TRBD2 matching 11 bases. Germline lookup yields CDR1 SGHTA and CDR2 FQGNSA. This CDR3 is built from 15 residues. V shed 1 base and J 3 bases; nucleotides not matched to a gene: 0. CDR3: CASSLVAGGTDTQYF. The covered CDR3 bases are TGTGCCAGCAGCTTAGTAGCGGGAGGGACAGATACG.

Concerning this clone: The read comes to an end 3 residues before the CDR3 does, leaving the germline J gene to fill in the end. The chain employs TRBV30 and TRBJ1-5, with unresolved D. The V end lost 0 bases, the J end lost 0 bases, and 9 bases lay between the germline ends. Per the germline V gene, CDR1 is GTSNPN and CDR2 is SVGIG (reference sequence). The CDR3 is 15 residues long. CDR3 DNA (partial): TGTGCCTGGAGTGTACGTACAGATAGCAATCAGCCC. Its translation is CAWSVRTDSNQP. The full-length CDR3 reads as CAWSVRTDSNQPQHF.

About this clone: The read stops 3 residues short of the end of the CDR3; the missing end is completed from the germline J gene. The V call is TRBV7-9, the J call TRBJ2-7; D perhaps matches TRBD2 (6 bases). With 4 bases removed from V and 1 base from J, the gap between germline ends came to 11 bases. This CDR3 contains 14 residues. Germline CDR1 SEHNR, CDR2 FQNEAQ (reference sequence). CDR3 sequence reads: CASSSGLKSYEQYF. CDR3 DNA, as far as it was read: TGTGCCAGCAGCTCGGGACTTAAGTCCTACGAG.

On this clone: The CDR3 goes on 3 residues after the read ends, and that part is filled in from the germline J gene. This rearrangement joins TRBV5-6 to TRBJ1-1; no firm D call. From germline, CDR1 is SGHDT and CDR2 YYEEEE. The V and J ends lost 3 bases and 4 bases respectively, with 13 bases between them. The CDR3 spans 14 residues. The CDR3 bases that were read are TGTGCCAGCAGCTCCGTGGGCACGGTCACTGAA. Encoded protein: CASSSVGTVTE. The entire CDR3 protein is CASSSVGTVTEAFF.

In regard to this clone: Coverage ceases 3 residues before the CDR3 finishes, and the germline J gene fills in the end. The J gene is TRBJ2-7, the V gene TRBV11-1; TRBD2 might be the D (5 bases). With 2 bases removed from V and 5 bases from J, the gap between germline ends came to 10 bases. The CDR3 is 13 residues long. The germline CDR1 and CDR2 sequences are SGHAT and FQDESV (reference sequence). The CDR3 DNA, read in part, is TGTGCCAGCAGCTTACGGGGTTTGAACGAG. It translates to CASSLRGLNE. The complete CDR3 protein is CASSLRGLNEQYF.

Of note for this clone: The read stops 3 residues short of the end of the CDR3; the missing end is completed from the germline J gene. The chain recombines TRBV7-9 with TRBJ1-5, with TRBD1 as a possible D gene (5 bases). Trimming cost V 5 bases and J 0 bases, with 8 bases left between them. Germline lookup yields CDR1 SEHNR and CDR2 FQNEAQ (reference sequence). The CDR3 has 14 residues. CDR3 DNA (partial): TGTGCCAGCAGCGCAGACAGTAGCAATCAGCCC. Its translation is CASSADSSNQP. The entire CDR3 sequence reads CASSADSSNQPQHF.

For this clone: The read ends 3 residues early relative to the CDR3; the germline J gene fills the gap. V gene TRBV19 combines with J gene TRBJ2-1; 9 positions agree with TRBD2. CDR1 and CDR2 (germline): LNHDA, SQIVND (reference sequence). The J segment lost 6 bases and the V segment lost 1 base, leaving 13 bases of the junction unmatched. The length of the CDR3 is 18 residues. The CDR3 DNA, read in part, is TGTGCCAGTAGTATAGCCAAACCGGGACTAGCTAGGGGCAATGAG. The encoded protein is CASSIAKPGLARGNE. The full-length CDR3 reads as CASSIAKPGLARGNEQFF.

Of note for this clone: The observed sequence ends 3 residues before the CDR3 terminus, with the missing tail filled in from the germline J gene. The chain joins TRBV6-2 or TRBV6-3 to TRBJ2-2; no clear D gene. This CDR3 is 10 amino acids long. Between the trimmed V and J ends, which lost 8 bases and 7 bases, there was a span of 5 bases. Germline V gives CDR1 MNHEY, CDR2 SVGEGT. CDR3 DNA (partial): TGTGCCAGCGGCCACGGGGAG. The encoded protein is CASGHGE. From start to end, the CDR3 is CASGHGELFF.

CDR3 residues: CASSWADRATFYEQYF. CDR3 DNA (partial): TGCGCCAGCAGCTGGGCGGACAGGGCGACATTCTACGAG. This chain links TRBV5-1 with TRBJ2-7; 8 bases fit TRBD1. Read data end 3 residues before the CDR3 end; the end is taken from the germline J gene. Germline assignment: CDR1 SGHRS and CDR2 YFSETQ. V lost 3 bases and J lost 3; bases outside the gene matches: 11. The CDR3 sequence is 16 residues long.

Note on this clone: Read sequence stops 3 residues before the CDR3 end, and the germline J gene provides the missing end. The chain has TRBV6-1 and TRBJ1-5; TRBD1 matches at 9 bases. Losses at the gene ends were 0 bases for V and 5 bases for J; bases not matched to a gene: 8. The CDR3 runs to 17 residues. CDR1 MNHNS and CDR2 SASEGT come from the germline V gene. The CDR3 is CASSEAAGTGFYQPQHF. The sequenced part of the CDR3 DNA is TGTGCCAGCAGTGAAGCCGCGGGGACAGGGTTCTATCAGCCC.